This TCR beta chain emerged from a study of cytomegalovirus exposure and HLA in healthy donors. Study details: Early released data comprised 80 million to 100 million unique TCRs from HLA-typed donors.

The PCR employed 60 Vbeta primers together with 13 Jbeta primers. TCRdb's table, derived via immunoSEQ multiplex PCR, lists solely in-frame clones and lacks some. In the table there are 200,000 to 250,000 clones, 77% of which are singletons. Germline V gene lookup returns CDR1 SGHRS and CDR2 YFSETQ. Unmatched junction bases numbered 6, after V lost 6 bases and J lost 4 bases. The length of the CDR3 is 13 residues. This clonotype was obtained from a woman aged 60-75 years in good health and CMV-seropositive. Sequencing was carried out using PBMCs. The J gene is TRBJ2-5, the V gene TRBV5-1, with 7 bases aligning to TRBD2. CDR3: CASMRGTGETQYF. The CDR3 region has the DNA TGCGCCAGCATGCGGGGGACGGGAGAGACCCAGTACTTC.